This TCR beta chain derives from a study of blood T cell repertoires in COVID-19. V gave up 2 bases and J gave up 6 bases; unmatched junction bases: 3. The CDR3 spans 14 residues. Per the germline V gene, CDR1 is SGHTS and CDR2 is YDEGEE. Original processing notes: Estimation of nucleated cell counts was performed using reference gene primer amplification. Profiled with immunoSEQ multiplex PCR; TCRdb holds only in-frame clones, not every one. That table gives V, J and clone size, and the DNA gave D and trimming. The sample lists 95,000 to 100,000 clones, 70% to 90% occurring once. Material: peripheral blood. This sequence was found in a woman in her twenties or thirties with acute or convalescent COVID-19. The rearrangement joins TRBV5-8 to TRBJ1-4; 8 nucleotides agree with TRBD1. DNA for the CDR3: TGTGCCAGCAGCTTCTCAGGGGGCGATGAAAAACTGTTTTTT. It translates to CASSFSGGDEKLFF.